This T cell receptor beta chain was captured in a study of blood T cell repertoires in COVID-19. Clones were sequenced by immunoSEQ multiplex PCR, and TCRdb holds only the in-frame ones, with some missing. The sample has around 330,000 clones; around 85% are singletons. V lost 1 base and J 1 base, leaving 13 bases between the germline ends. CDR1 and CDR2 from the germline V gene are SGHDN and FVKESK. This CDR3 has 16 amino acids. The V gene is TRBV14, the J gene TRBJ1-1; weak D call: TRBD1 (5 bases). The source is a woman aged 25 to 45 who had been exposed to COVID-19. Sequencing used PBMCs or T cells enriched from blood (not recorded which). CDR3 protein: CASSQGIGAPNTEAFF. The CDR3 DNA sequence: TGTGCCAGCAGCCAAGGGATAGGGGCCCCGAACACTGAAGCTTTCTTT.